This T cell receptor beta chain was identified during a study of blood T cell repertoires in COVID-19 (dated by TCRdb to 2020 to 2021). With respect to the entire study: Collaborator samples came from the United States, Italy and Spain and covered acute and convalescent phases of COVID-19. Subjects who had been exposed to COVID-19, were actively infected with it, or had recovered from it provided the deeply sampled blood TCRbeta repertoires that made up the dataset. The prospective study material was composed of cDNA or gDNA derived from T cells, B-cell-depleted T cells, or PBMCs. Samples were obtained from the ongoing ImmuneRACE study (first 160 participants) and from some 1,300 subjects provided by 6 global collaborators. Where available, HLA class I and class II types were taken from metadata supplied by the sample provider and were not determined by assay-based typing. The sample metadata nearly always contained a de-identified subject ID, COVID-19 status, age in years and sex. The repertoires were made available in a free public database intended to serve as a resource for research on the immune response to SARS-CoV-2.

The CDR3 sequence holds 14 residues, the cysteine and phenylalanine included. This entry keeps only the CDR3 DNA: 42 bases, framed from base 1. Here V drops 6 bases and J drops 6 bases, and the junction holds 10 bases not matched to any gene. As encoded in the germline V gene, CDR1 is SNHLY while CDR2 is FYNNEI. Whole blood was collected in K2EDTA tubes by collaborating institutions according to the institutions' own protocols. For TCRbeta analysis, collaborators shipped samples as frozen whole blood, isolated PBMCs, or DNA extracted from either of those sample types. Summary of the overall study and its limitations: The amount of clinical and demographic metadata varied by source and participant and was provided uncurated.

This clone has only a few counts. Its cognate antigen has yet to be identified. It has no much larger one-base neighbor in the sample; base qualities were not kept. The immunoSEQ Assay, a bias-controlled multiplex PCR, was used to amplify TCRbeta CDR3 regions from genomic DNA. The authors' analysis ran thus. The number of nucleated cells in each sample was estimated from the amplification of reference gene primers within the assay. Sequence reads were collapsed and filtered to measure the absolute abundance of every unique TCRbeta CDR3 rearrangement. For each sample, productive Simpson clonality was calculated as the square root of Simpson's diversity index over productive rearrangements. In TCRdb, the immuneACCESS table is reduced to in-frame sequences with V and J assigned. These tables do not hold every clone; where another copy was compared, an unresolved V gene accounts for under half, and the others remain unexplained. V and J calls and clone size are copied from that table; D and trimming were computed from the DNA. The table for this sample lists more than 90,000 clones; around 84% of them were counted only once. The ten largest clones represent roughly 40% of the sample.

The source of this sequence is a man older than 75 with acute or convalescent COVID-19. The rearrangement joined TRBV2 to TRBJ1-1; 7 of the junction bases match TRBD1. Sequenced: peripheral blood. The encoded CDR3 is CASRIDRVGAEAFF. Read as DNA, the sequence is TGTGCCAGCAGAATAGACAGGGTAGGGGCTGAAGCTTTCTTT.